This TCR beta chain was found in a study of T cell changes during pregnancy in multiple sclerosis. Profiling relied on immunoSEQ multiplex PCR, and the TCRdb table lists in-frame clones only, not all of them. The sample comprises some 70,000 clones, roughly 90% of which are singletons, and 9.5% rests with the top ten. Per germline, CDR1 KGHSH and CDR2 LQKENI. J gave up 0 bases and V 4 bases, and 9 bases lay outside the gene matches. This CDR3 spans 17 amino acids. This TCR was recovered from a female donor in good health, enrolled as a control in a pregnancy study. The source material was peripheral blood, sampled after pregnancy. V gene TRBV18 combines with J gene TRBJ2-3; 8 positions agree with TRBD2. The CDR3 region has the DNA TGTGCCAGCTCACGCAGACTAGCGAGGTCGAGCACAGATACGCAGTATTTT. This codes for CASSRRLARSSTDTQYF. The entire variable domain, with the rest obtained from reference TRBV18 and TRBJ2-3, is as follows: NAGVMQNPRHLVRRRGQEARLRCSPMKGHSHVYWYRQLPEEGLKFMVYLQKENIIDESGMPKERFSAEFPKEGPSILRIQQVVRGDSAAYFCASSRRLARSSTDTQYFGPGTRLTVL.